This T cell receptor (beta chain) was identified in a study of identical twins. This clonotype came up many times. Its antigen is undetermined. From the 5' RACE reads, TCRdb called clonotypes with MiXCR, one entry per CDR3 protein. The table includes under 250,000 distinct CDR3 sequences, around a tenth detected once. The study's findings and limits: Alpha sequences out of frame and shared by twins had excess low generation probability. These conclusions were based on statistical analysis (cross-sectional, not following the same donors). For cord blood, abundant beta clonotypes had fewer insertions, unlike memory repertoires, which showed none.

The V gene lost 3 bases and the J gene lost 6 bases, with 9 bases spanning the gap. Germline values: CDR1 LGHDT, CDR2 YNNKEL (reference sequence). The CDR3 length is 13 residues. This receptor was identified in a woman aged 18-35 years in good health. Sequencing was performed on memory (CD45RO+) T cells sorted from blood. This chain joins TRBV3-1 and TRBJ2-4; D ambiguous. The CDR3 reads CASSHRSLNIQYF. CDR3 nucleotides: TGTGCCAGCAGCCACCGTTCGCTAAACATTCAGTACTTC. Combining the CDR3 with reference TRBV3-1 and TRBJ2-4 gives the whole variable domain DTAVSQTPKYLVTQMGNDKSIKCEQNLGHDTMYWYKQDSKKFLKIMFSYNNKELIINETVPNRFSPKSPDKAHLNLHINSLELGDSAVYFCASSHRSLNIQYFGAGTRLSVL.